This entry lists 10 T cell receptor beta chains sequenced from one sample in a study of shared clonotypes between healthy human individuals. Sequencing used immunoSEQ multiplex PCR; TCRdb keeps in-frame clones, though not all of them. The repertoire holds 450,000 to 600,000 clones, with 60% to 85% as singletons. Source material: PBMCs. Receptors were obtained from a woman aged 40-49 years in good health. Some clones in this sample may be carry-over from other donors' samples.

The chain is built from TRBV5-6 and TRBJ2-3, with TRBD1 as a possible D gene (6 bases). Trimming pared 4 bases from V and 2 bases from J, leaving 17 bases between. Germline V gives CDR1 SGHDT, CDR2 YYEEEE. This CDR3 has 16 residues. The CDR3 spells CASSIYKGGPTDTQYF. DNA for the CDR3: TGTGCCAGCAGCATATACAAAGGGGGACCCACAGATACGCAGTATTTT. Based on the CDR3 plus reference TRBV5-6 and TRBJ2-3, the full variable domain is DAGVTQSPTHLIKTRGQQVTLRCSPKSGHDTVSWYQQALGQGPQFIFQYYEEEERQRGNFPDRFSGHQFPNYSSELNVNALLLGDSALYLCASSIYKGGPTDTQYFGPGTRLTVL.

The V and J genes are TRBV9 and TRBJ2-1, with a possible D match to TRBD1 (5 bases). The CDR3 sequence is 15 residues long. Germline V gene sequence: CDR1 SGDLS, CDR2 YYNGEE. V was trimmed by 3 bases and J by 5 bases, leaving 15 bases between them. The chain's CDR3 is CASSARQWANNEQFF. The CDR3 DNA is TGTGCCAGCAGCGCACGACAGTGGGCAAACAATGAGCAGTTCTTC.

The rearrangement joins TRBV7-8 to TRBJ2-7; 10 nucleotides agree with TRBD2. V lost 1 base and J lost 7; bases outside the gene matches: 7. Germline CDR1 and CDR2: SGHVS and FQNEAQ. The CDR3 covers 15 residues. The CDR3 region is CASSLGLAGVGEQYF. The CDR3 DNA follows: TGTGCCAGCAGCTTAGGGCTAGCGGGAGTAGGTGAGCAGTACTTC. Filled out from reference TRBV7-8 and TRBJ2-7, the complete variable domain reads GAGVSQSPRYKVAKRGQDVALRCDPISGHVSLFWYQQALGQGPEFLTYFQNEAQLDKSGLPSDRFFAERPEGSVSTLKIQRTQQEDSAVYLCASSLGLAGVGEQYFGPGTRLTVT.

In DNA, the CDR3 is TGTGCCAGCAGCTTAGGGGCCTGGATCCAAGAGACCCAGTACTTC. It is translated as CASSLGAWIQETQYF. The V call is TRBV7-7, the J call TRBJ2-5; D not certain. The CDR3 totals 15 residues. The V end lost 1 base, the J end lost 1 base, and 10 bases lay between the germline ends. Germline CDR1 SSHAT, CDR2 FNYEAQ (reference sequence).

The chain employs TRBV5-6 and TRBJ2-5, with D perhaps matching TRBD2 (5 bases). Germline V gene lookup returns CDR1 SGHDT and CDR2 YYEEEE. Deletions cut 2 bases from V and 2 bases from J, with 7 bases between. The CDR3 has 13 residues. CDR3 DNA: TGTGCCAGCAGCTTCGGGAATCAAGAGACCCAGTACTTC. Translation: CASSFGNQETQYF. The full variable domain, its missing parts supplied by reference TRBV5-6 and TRBJ2-5, is DAGVTQSPTHLIKTRGQQVTLRCSPKSGHDTVSWYQQALGQGPQFIFQYYEEEERQRGNFPDRFSGHQFPNYSSELNVNALLLGDSALYLCASSFGNQETQYFGPGTRLLVL.

CDR3 amino acids: CASSLSRSDTQYF. The CDR3 DNA sequence: TGTGCCAGCAGCTTATCCAGATCGGATACGCAGTATTTT. V is TRBV7-8 and J is TRBJ2-3, with D unresolved. From germline, CDR1 is SGHVS and CDR2 FQNEAQ. V was shortened by 2 bases and J by 6 bases, with 9 bases between the two germline ends. There are 13 residues in the CDR3.

The rearrangement uses TRBV2 and TRBJ2-7, with 8 bases that match TRBD1. The J segment lost 9 bases and the V segment lost 6 bases, leaving 10 bases of the junction unmatched. This CDR3 spans 13 amino acids. Germline CDR1 SNHLY, CDR2 FYNNEI. The CDR3 loop is CASRDVDRGGQYF. CDR3 bases: TGTGCCAGCAGAGACGTAGACAGGGGCGGGCAGTACTTC. Supplemented by reference TRBV2 and TRBJ2-7, the full variable domain reads EPEVTQTPSHQVTQMGQEVILRCVPISNHLYFYWYRQILGQKVEFLVSFYNNEISEKSEIFDDQFSVERPDGSNFTLKIRSTKLEDSAMYFCASRDVDRGGQYFGPGTRLTVT.

The CDR3 is CASSKPGHLRSAQYF. Written as DNA, the CDR3 is TGTGCCAGCAGCAAACCGGGACACCTTAGGTCGGCCCAGTACTTC. The chain is built from TRBV28 and TRBJ2-5; possible D gene TRBD1, 6 bases. Germline-derived CDR1 and CDR2 are MDHEN and SYDVKM. V was cut by 6 bases and J by 9 bases, with 23 bases left in between. The CDR3 has 15 residues.

The V gene is TRBV4-3, the J gene TRBJ2-1; D gene unclear. Trimming pared 2 bases from V and 0 bases from J, leaving 8 bases between. Germline values: CDR1 LGHNA, CDR2 YSLEER. The CDR3 runs to 15 residues. CDR3 coding DNA: TGCGCCAGCAGCCAAACCAGGAGCTCCTACAATGAGCAGTTCTTC. Its protein product is CASSQTRSSYNEQFF.

The chain combines TRBV9 with TRBJ2-1, with TRBD2 matching over 11 bases. The CDR3 length is 21 residues. The V segment lost 8 bases and the J segment 3 bases; nucleotides outside the gene matches: 25. Germline CDR1 and CDR2: SGDLS and YYNGEE. The CDR3 loop is CARAPGTGPTGTSGSYNEQFF. CDR3 in DNA: TGTGCCAGGGCGCCCGGGACAGGGCCGACTGGCACTAGCGGGAGCTACAATGAGCAGTTCTTC.